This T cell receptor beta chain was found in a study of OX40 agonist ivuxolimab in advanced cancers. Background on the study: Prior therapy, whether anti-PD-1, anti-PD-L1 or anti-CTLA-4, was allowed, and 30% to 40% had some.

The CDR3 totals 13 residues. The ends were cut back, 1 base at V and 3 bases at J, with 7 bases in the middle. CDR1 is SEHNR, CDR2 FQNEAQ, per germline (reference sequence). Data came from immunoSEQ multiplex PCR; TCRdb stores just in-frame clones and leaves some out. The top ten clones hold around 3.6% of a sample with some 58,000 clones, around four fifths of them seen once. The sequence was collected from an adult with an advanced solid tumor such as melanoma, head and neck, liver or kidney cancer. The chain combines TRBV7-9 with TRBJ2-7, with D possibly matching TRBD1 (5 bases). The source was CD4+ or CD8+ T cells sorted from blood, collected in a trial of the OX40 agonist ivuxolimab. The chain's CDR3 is CASSLEGYYEQYF. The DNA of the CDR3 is TGTGCCAGCAGCTTAGAGGGGTACTACGAGCAGTACTTC.